Here is one TCR beta chain with its context. V lost 0 bases to trimming and J lost 7 bases, with 10 bases between them. CDR3 length: 15 amino acids. Germline assignment: CDR1 LGHNA and CDR2 YSLEER. Repertoires were generated with immunoSEQ multiplex PCR, while TCRdb's copy carries only in-frame clones and drops some. The sample lists tens of thousands of clones, around nine tenths occurring once. The data were obtained in a study of technical replicates of blood from a few donors. This receptor was taken from a human donor in good health. Some clones in this sample may be carry-over from other donors' samples. The rearrangement uses TRBV4-3 and TRBJ1-6; D gene uncertain. The sample comprised PBMCs. The CDR3 sequence: CASSQERDLNSPLHF. DNA of the CDR3: TGCGCCAGCAGCCAAGAAAGAGACTTAAATTCACCCCTCCACTTT.